Here is one T cell receptor (beta chain) with its context. Its specificity is not known. This record belongs to a study of post-analysis software for immune sequencing data. Background on the study: In terms of disease course, relapsing-remitting, secondary progressive and progressive-relapsing multiple sclerosis were included.

There are 15 residues in the CDR3. V was clipped by 5 bases and J by 0 bases, with 13 bases between them. TCR beta cDNA libraries included unique molecular identifiers. The T cell input of roughly 0.9 to 10 million gave a few hundred thousand cDNA molecules. TCRdb re-called the PCR reads with MiXCR, one entry per CDR3 protein. The table lists roughly 800,000 distinct CDR3 sequences, around 27% of them singletons. General observations from the study: Patients used roughly five TRBV segments, including TRBV5-6, TRBV5-1 and TRBV20-1, more often than controls. Multiple sclerosis patients showed significantly lower normalized Chao1 diversity than controls did. Strong co-clustering by F measure linked samples that shared a preparation batch.

V and J are TRBV12-3 or TRBV12-4 and TRBJ1-1; TRBD1 is a possible D gene (5 bases). This clonotype was sampled from a girl aged 10 to 17 with multiple sclerosis. Sequenced material: blood. For the CDR3, the DNA is TGTGCCAGCAGTCGGGCAGGGACCATGAACACTGAAGCTTTCTTT. It encodes CASSRAGTMNTEAFF.